This T cell receptor (beta chain) was observed in a study of T cell responses to AZD1222 COVID-19 vaccine. Germline V lookup: CDR1 LNHDA, CDR2 SQIVND (reference sequence). Trimming stripped 5 bases from V and 7 bases from J, with 9 bases between. This CDR3 region has 11 residues. Only in-frame clones appear in the TCRdb table, and some are missing; sequencing was by immunoSEQ multiplex PCR. The table shows about 39,000 clones, with about nine tenths occurring only once. Findings and limits, study-wide: Most donors were white British and more were female, and clonal diversity was possibly underestimated. Within unmutated variant regions lay the reported targets of nearly half of spike-specific TCRs.

Remarks on this clone: What it binds is unknown.

Sequencing was performed on peripheral blood, taken 28 days after the second dose of the MenACWY control vaccine. The clonotype originates from an adult who received the MenACWY meningococcal vaccine as a control. This chain uses TRBV19 with TRBJ2-7; a possible D gene is TRBD2 (6 bases). As DNA, the CDR3 is TGTGCCAGTAGTCCGGGGAGGGAGCAGTACTTC. It codes for CASSPGREQYF.